The 11 T cell receptor beta chains below come from one sample, sequenced in a study of CD8 T cells in Susac syndrome. cDNA came from about 0.5 to 1 ug RNA primed by random hexamers. Via MiXCR, TCRdb re-called the immunoSEQ multiplex PCR reads, giving one row per CDR3 protein. The repertoire holds 210,000 or so distinct CDR3 sequences, with 94% as singletons. Input material: CD4+ T cells from PBMCs. All receptors come from a human donor with Susac syndrome.

The V and J genes are TRBV9 and TRBJ2-4; 8 bases match TRBD1. V gave up 4 bases and J gave up 6 bases; unmatched junction bases: 6. The germline V gene has CDR1 SGDLS and CDR2 YYNGEE. This CDR3 is 14 amino acids long. CDR3 amino acids: CASSSRTGTNIQYF. The CDR3 bases are TGTGCCAGCAGCTCCCGGACAGGGACAAACATTCAGTACTTC. Full variable domain (missing parts from reference TRBV9 and TRBJ2-4): DSGVTQTPKHLITATGQRVTLRCSPRSGDLSVYWYQQSLDQGLQFLIQYYNGEERAKGNILERFSAQQFPDLHSELNLSSLELGDSALYFCASSSRTGTNIQYFGAGTRLSVL.

The V call is TRBV29-1, the J call TRBJ1-2, with 7 positions matching TRBD1. Trimming took 3 bases from V and 4 from J; bases not matched to a gene: 2. From germline, CDR1 is SQVTM and CDR2 ANQGSEA. The CDR3 runs to 12 residues. CDR3 region: CSVEGQTYGYTF. In nucleotides, the CDR3 is TGCAGCGTTGAGGGACAGACCTATGGCTACACCTTC.

The chain couples TRBV12-3 or TRBV12-4 to TRBJ2-2, with D uncertain. The ends were cut back, 4 bases at V and 2 bases at J, with 5 bases in the middle. The CDR3 consists of 13 residues. The CDR3 region is CASSWGNTGELFF. CDR3 sequence (DNA): TGTGCCAGCAGTTGGGGTAACACCGGGGAGCTGTTTTTT.

V is TRBV3-1 and J is TRBJ1-6, with D unresolved. The CDR3 is 15 residues long. The germline CDR1 and CDR2 sequences are LGHDT and YNNKEL (reference sequence). Between the trimmed V and J ends, which lost 1 base and 9 bases, there was a span of 13 bases. The CDR3 coding sequence is TGTGCCAGCAGCCAAGCGATGGGCCGGAGTTCACCCCTCCACTTT. Translation: CASSQAMGRSSPLHF.

The chain carries TRBV27 and TRBJ2-5; unclear D gene. The CDR3 has 13 amino acids. Germline CDR1 MNHEY, CDR2 SMNVEV (reference sequence). V lost 6 bases and J lost 2, with 10 bases in between. CDR3 region: CASSPARQETQYF. The CDR3 region has the DNA TGTGCCAGCAGCCCCGCGCGACAAGAGACCCAGTACTTC.

The rearrangement joins TRBV30 to TRBJ1-5, with 7 bases that match TRBD1. The ends lost 3 bases at V and 2 bases at J; junction bases unmatched: 10. This CDR3 is 16 amino acids long. Per germline, CDR1 GTSNPN and CDR2 SVGIG (reference sequence). CDR3 sequence (DNA): TGTGCCTGGAGACCGAGACAGGGAGAGGGCAATCAGCCCCAGCATTTT. Protein sequence: CAWRPRQGEGNQPQHF.

This chain uses TRBV6-2 or TRBV6-3 with TRBJ2-5; TRBD1 matches at 7 bases. The CDR3 contains 11 residues. V dropped 8 bases and J dropped 6; count of bases not matched to a gene: 3. Germline CDR1 MNHEY, CDR2 SVGEGT. The CDR3 here is CASRDRKTQYF. CDR3 sequence (DNA): TGTGCCAGCCGGGACAGAAAGACCCAGTACTTC.

The V call is TRBV3-1, the J call TRBJ2-5, with D possibly TRBD1 on 5 matching bases. V gave up 0 bases and J gave up 5 bases, with 13 bases separating them. This CDR3 region has 15 residues. Germline values: CDR1 LGHDT, CDR2 YNNKEL (reference sequence). The CDR3 sequence is CASSQDQQGTETQYF. The CDR3 coding sequence is TGTGCCAGCAGCCAAGATCAGCAGGGTACCGAGACCCAGTACTTC.

The V and J genes are TRBV20-1 and TRBJ2-1; TRBD2 matches at 10 bases. CDR3 size: 14 residues. Trimming at V came to 5 bases and at J to 4 bases, leaving 5 bases not matched to a gene. Germline CDR1 DFQATT, CDR2 SNEGSKA (reference sequence). CDR3 residues: CSALSSGGYNEQFF. The CDR3 region has the DNA TGCAGTGCTCTTTCTAGCGGGGGTTACAATGAGCAGTTCTTC.

This chain links TRBV28 with TRBJ2-5; TRBD1 is a possible D gene (5 bases). This CDR3 has 14 amino acids. Germline values: CDR1 MDHEN, CDR2 SYDVKM. V was pared by 5 bases and J by 5 bases, with 15 bases between. This CDR3 is CASSEIQDEETQYF. CDR3 DNA: TGTGCCAGCAGTGAAATACAGGATGAGGAGACCCAGTACTTC.

V gene TRBV6-5 combines with J gene TRBJ1-4; possibly TRBD1 for D (5 bases). This CDR3 is 11 amino acids long. CDR1 and CDR2 (germline): MNHEY, SVGAGI. V lost 8 bases, J lost 10 bases, and 11 bases lay in between. The CDR3 protein is CASQGVGKLFF. As DNA, the CDR3 is TGTGCCAGCCAAGGGGTAGGAAAACTGTTTTTT.